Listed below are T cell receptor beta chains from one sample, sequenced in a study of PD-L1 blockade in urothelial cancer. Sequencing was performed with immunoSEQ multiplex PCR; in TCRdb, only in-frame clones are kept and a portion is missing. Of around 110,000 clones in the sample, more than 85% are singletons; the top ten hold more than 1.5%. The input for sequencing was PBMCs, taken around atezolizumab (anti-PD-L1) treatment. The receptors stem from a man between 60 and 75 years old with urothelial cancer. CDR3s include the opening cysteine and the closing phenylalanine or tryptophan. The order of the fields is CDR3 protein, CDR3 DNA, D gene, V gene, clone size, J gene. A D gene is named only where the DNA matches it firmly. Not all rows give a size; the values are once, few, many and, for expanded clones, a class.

CDR3 protein: CASSSLAVQYF; CDR3 DNA: TGTGCCAGCAGCTCCCTAGCGGTGCAGTATTTT; D gene: TRBD2; V gene: TRBV11-3; clone size: -; J gene: TRBJ2-3
CDR3 protein: CASGDLQGTDTQYF; CDR3 DNA: TGTGCCAGCGGGGACCTACAGGGAACAGATACGCAGTATTTT; D gene: -; V gene: TRBV6-6; clone size: -; J gene: TRBJ2-3
CDR3 protein: CASSAVAGLAKNIQYF; CDR3 DNA: TGTGCCAGCAGCGCTGTAGCGGGGCTAGCCAAAAACATTCAGTACTTC; D gene: TRBD2; V gene: TRBV7-9; clone size: -; J gene: TRBJ2-4
CDR3 protein: CASSIGQGVPEAFF; CDR3 DNA: TGTGCCAGTAGTATCGGACAGGGGGTACCTGAAGCTTTCTTT; D gene: TRBD1; V gene: TRBV19; clone size: -; J gene: TRBJ1-1
CDR3 protein: CASATQGAQDEQYF; CDR3 DNA: TGTGCCAGCGCCACACAGGGGGCGCAGGACGAGCAGTACTTC; D gene: TRBD1; V gene: TRBV25-1; clone size: once; J gene: TRBJ2-7
CDR3 protein: CASSDEQMLSPLHF; CDR3 DNA: TGTGCCAGTAGCGACGAACAGATGCTATCACCCCTCCACTTT; D gene: -; V gene: TRBV19; clone size: -; J gene: TRBJ1-6
CDR3 protein: CASSPQGRPYNEQFF; CDR3 DNA: TGCGCCAGCAGTCCGCAGGGAAGGCCCTACAATGAGCAGTTCTTC; D gene: -; V gene: TRBV10-2; clone size: -; J gene: TRBJ2-1
CDR3 protein: CASSGDGGYGYTF; CDR3 DNA: TGCGCCAGCAGCGGGGACGGGGGATATGGCTACACCTTC; D gene: -; V gene: TRBV5-1; clone size: -; J gene: TRBJ1-2
CDR3 protein: CASSLGLAPGELFF; CDR3 DNA: TGCGCCAGCAGCTTGGGACTAGCCCCCGGGGAGCTGTTTTTT; D gene: TRBD2; V gene: TRBV5-1; clone size: -; J gene: TRBJ2-2
CDR3 protein: CASADPGIGTQYF; CDR3 DNA: TGTGCCTCTGCGGACCCGGGGATCGGGACCCAGTACTTC; D gene: -; V gene: TRBV4-2; clone size: -; J gene: TRBJ2-5
CDR3 protein: CASSIRGTGRPTEAFF; CDR3 DNA: TGTGCCAGTAGTATCCGTGGGACAGGGCGTCCCACTGAAGCTTTCTTT; D gene: TRBD1; V gene: TRBV19; clone size: -; J gene: TRBJ1-1
CDR3 protein: CASSPRQGAGSEAFF; CDR3 DNA: TGTGCCAGCAGCCCCCGACAGGGGGCAGGATCTGAAGCTTTCTTT; D gene: TRBD1; V gene: TRBV9; clone size: -; J gene: TRBJ1-1
CDR3 protein: CASSVGAGASGNTIYF; CDR3 DNA: TGTGCCAGCAGCGTAGGCGCAGGGGCTAGTGGAAACACCATATATTTT; D gene: -; V gene: TRBV9; clone size: -; J gene: TRBJ1-3
CDR3 protein: CASSPAGASYNEQFF; CDR3 DNA: TGTGCCAGCAGTCCAGCGGGGGCCTCCTACAATGAGCAGTTCTTC; D gene: TRBD2; V gene: TRBV9; clone size: -; J gene: TRBJ2-1
CDR3 protein: CASSLRVLPYF; CDR3 DNA: TGCGCCAGCAGCTTGAGAGTACTCCCGTATTTT; D gene: -; V gene: TRBV5-1; clone size: -; J gene: TRBJ2-3
CDR3 protein: CASSDREGTDTQYF; CDR3 DNA: TGTGCCAGCAGTGATCGGGAGGGAACAGATACGCAGTATTTT; D gene: TRBD2; V gene: TRBV6-4; clone size: -; J gene: TRBJ2-3
CDR3 protein: CASSQQSGPGMTDTQYF; CDR3 DNA: TGTGCCAGCAGCCAACAAAGCGGCCCAGGAATGACAGATACGCAGTATTTT; D gene: -; V gene: TRBV4-2; clone size: -; J gene: TRBJ2-3
CDR3 protein: CASSAPGQSSGANVLTF; CDR3 DNA: TGTGCCAGCAGTGCGCCGGGACAGAGCTCTGGGGCCAACGTCCTGACTTTC; D gene: TRBD1; V gene: TRBV25-1; clone size: -; J gene: TRBJ2-6
CDR3 protein: CASIQSGRSSYEQYF; CDR3 DNA: TGTGCCAGCATTCAAAGCGGGAGGAGCTCCTACGAGCAGTACTTC; D gene: TRBD2; V gene: TRBV28; clone size: -; J gene: TRBJ2-7
CDR3 protein: CASSLEAGPPYEQYF; CDR3 DNA: TGTGCCAGCAGCTTAGAGGCAGGGCCCCCTTACGAGCAGTACTTC; D gene: -; V gene: TRBV7-8; clone size: few; J gene: TRBJ2-7
CDR3 protein: CASSLNSVGGGDTQYF; CDR3 DNA: TGTGCCAGCTCTCTGAACTCCGTGGGGGGAGGAGATACGCAGTATTTT; D gene: -; V gene: TRBV18; clone size: -; J gene: TRBJ2-3
CDR3 protein: CASSAGLAADTQYF; CDR3 DNA: TGTGCCAGCAGTGCAGGCCTAGCGGCAGATACGCAGTATTTT; D gene: TRBD2; V gene: TRBV2; clone size: -; J gene: TRBJ2-3
CDR3 protein: CSAGPGGNYEQYF; CDR3 DNA: TGCAGCGCTGGCCCAGGAGGGAACTACGAGCAGTACTTC; D gene: -; V gene: TRBV29-1; clone size: -; J gene: TRBJ2-7
CDR3 protein: CASSRNYGGEQFF; CDR3 DNA: TGTGCCAGCAGCCGTAATTACGGGGGTGAGCAGTTCTTC; D gene: -; V gene: TRBV14; clone size: -; J gene: TRBJ2-1
CDR3 protein: CASSLIPGQGTDTQYF; CDR3 DNA: TGCGCCAGCAGCCTTATTCCGGGACAGGGGACAGATACGCAGTATTTT; D gene: TRBD1; V gene: TRBV4-1; clone size: once; J gene: TRBJ2-3
CDR3 protein: CASSQQGEPFYGYTF; CDR3 DNA: TGCGCCAGCAGCCAACAGGGGGAGCCGTTCTATGGCTACACCTTC; D gene: TRBD1; V gene: TRBV4-3; clone size: -; J gene: TRBJ1-2
CDR3 protein: CATSRGGADGYTF; CDR3 DNA: TGTGCCACCAGCAGGGGCGGGGCGGATGGCTACACCTTC; D gene: -; V gene: TRBV15; clone size: -; J gene: TRBJ1-2
CDR3 protein: CASSIRWEYQPQHF; CDR3 DNA: TGTGCCAGTAGTATACGTTGGGAGTATCAGCCCCAGCATTTT; D gene: -; V gene: TRBV19; clone size: few; J gene: TRBJ1-5
CDR3 protein: CASSDQPRGTYEQYF; CDR3 DNA: TGCGCCAGCTCGGACCAGCCCAGGGGGACCTACGAGCAGTACTTC; D gene: TRBD1; V gene: TRBV10-2; clone size: once; J gene: TRBJ2-7
CDR3 protein: CASSPRRGSEKLFF; CDR3 DNA: TGTGCCAGTAGTCCACGGAGGGGCAGTGAAAAACTGTTTTTT; D gene: -; V gene: TRBV19; clone size: -; J gene: TRBJ1-4
CDR3 protein: CASDRDLTEAFF; CDR3 DNA: TGTGCCAGTGACAGGGACTTAACCGAGGCTTTCTTT; D gene: TRBD1; V gene: TRBV28; clone size: few; J gene: TRBJ1-1
CDR3 protein: CASSVVDGGALRTDTQYF; CDR3 DNA: TGTGCCAGCAGCGTAGTTGATGGGGGGGCCTTAAGGACAGATACGCAGTATTTT; D gene: -; V gene: TRBV9; clone size: -; J gene: TRBJ2-3
CDR3 protein: CASSLAPDRWDQPQHF; CDR3 DNA: TGTGCCAGCAGCTTAGCGCCGGACAGGTGGGATCAGCCCCAGCATTTT; D gene: TRBD1; V gene: TRBV7-9; clone size: -; J gene: TRBJ1-5
CDR3 protein: CASSTGQLNNEQFF; CDR3 DNA: TGTGCCAGCAGTACAGGACAGTTAAACAATGAGCAGTTCTTC; D gene: -; V gene: TRBV28; clone size: -; J gene: TRBJ2-1
CDR3 protein: CASSLDPQLGNTIYF; CDR3 DNA: TGTGCCAGCAGCTTAGACCCACAGCTCGGAAACACCATATATTTT; D gene: -; V gene: TRBV7-3; clone size: -; J gene: TRBJ1-3
CDR3 protein: CASSEGLANSYEQYF; CDR3 DNA: TGTGCCAGCAGCGAGGGACTAGCGAATAGCTACGAGCAGTACTTC; D gene: TRBD2; V gene: TRBV11-2; clone size: -; J gene: TRBJ2-7
CDR3 protein: CASRTGTSGGAGTDTQYF; CDR3 DNA: TGTGCCAGCAGAACCGGGACTAGCGGGGGGGCCGGCACAGATACGCAGTATTTT; D gene: TRBD2; V gene: TRBV2; clone size: -; J gene: TRBJ2-3
CDR3 protein: CASSPNAGEDEQYF; CDR3 DNA: TGTGCCAGCAGCCCAAATGCCGGGGAGGACGAGCAGTACTTC; D gene: -; V gene: TRBV7-8; clone size: -; J gene: TRBJ2-7
CDR3 protein: CASSGTGGSHEQFF; CDR3 DNA: TGTGCCTCCTCCGGGACAGGGGGCTCCCATGAGCAGTTCTTC; D gene: TRBD1; V gene: TRBV30; clone size: few; J gene: TRBJ2-1
CDR3 protein: CASSGQGEQPQHF; CDR3 DNA: TGTGCCAGCAGTGGACAGGGTGAACAGCCCCAGCATTTT; D gene: TRBD1; V gene: TRBV2; clone size: -; J gene: TRBJ1-5
CDR3 protein: CASNTGSNQPQHF; CDR3 DNA: TGTGCCAGCAACACAGGCTCCAATCAGCCCCAGCATTTT; D gene: -; V gene: TRBV2; clone size: -; J gene: TRBJ1-5
CDR3 protein: CASSQNGLAGVYEQYF; CDR3 DNA: TGCGCCAGCAGCCAAAATGGACTAGCGGGGGTCTACGAGCAGTACTTC; D gene: TRBD2; V gene: TRBV4-1; clone size: few; J gene: TRBJ2-7
CDR3 protein: CASTEDRYLNTEAFF; CDR3 DNA: TGTGCCAGCACTGAGGACAGGTACTTGAACACTGAAGCTTTCTTT; D gene: TRBD1; V gene: TRBV28; clone size: -; J gene: TRBJ1-1
CDR3 protein: CASSLNRGIGTEAFF; CDR3 DNA: TGTGCCAGCAGCTTGAACAGGGGGATAGGCACTGAAGCTTTCTTT; D gene: TRBD1; V gene: TRBV5-6; clone size: -; J gene: TRBJ1-1
CDR3 protein: CASSPVASLAGGLYEQYF; CDR3 DNA: TGTGCCAGCAGTCCCGTCGCCTCTCTAGCGGGAGGTCTTTACGAGCAGTACTTC; D gene: TRBD2; V gene: TRBV27; clone size: -; J gene: TRBJ2-7